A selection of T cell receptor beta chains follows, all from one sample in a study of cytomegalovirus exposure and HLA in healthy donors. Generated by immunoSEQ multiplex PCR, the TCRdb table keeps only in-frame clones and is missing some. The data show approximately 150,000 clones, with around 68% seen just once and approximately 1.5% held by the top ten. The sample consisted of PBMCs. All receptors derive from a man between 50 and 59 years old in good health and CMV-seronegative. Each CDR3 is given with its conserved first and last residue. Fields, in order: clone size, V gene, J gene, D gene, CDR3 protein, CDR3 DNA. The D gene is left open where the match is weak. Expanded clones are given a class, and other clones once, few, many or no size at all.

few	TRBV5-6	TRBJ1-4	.	CASSGDRFNEKLFF	TGTGCCAGCAGCGGTGACAGGTTTAATGAAAAACTGTTTTTT
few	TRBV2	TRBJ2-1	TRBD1	CASSEIGTGMGNEQFF	TGTGCCAGCAGTGAGATTGGGACAGGGATGGGCAATGAGCAGTTCTTC
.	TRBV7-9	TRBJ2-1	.	CASSFSTAYNEQFF	TGTGCCAGCAGCTTCTCGACTGCCTACAATGAGCAGTTCTTC
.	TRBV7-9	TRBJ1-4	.	CSSSLSPSEKLFF	TGTTCCAGCAGCTTGTCCCCTAGTGAAAAACTGTTTTTT
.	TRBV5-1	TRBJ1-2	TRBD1	CASSLDGQGPAYYGYTF	TGCGCCAGCAGCTTGGACGGACAGGGACCTGCGTACTATGGCTACACCTTC
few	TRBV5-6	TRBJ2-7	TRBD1	CASSLRGTGHHYEQYF	TGTGCCAGCAGCTTGAGGGGGACAGGTCATCATTACGAGCAGTACTTC
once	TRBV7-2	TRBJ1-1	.	CASSLEIRGAFF	TGTGCCAGCAGTTTGGAGATACGGGGTGCTTTCTTT
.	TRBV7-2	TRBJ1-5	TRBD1	CASSLRTGGDQPQHF	TGTGCCAGCAGCTTGAGGACAGGGGGCGACCAGCCCCAGCATTTT
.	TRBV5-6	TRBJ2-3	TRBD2	CASSGTSGGEDTQYF	TGTGCCAGCAGCGGGACTAGCGGGGGAGAAGATACGCAGTATTTT
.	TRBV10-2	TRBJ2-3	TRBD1	CASSWTGDTPDTQYF	TGCGCCAGCAGTTGGACAGGAGATACACCAGATACGCAGTATTTT
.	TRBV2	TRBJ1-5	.	CASSEVHNSNQPQHF	TGTGCCAGCAGTGAGGTCCACAATAGCAATCAGCCCCAGCATTTT
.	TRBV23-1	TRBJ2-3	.	CARRGSDTQYF	TGCGCCAGGAGGGGGTCCGATACGCAGTATTTT
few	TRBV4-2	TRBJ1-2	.	CASSQDKGVDYGYTF	TGTGCCAGCAGCCAAGATAAAGGAGTTGACTATGGCTACACCTTC
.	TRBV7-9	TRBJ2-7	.	CASSRPGGGVYEQYF	TGTGCCAGCAGCCGACCCGGAGGGGGCGTCTACGAGCAGTACTTC
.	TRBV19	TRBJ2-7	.	CASSIPGRGTYEQYF	TGTGCCAGTAGTATCCCGGGGAGGGGGACGTACGAGCAGTACTTC
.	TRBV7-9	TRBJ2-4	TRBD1	CSSSLLDRGLNIQYF	TGTTCCAGCAGCCTTTTAGACAGGGGCCTAAACATTCAGTACTTC
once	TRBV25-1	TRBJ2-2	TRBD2	CASSWGGGRNTGELFF	TGTGCCAGCAGTTGGGGGGGAGGCAGAAACACCGGGGAGCTGTTTTTT
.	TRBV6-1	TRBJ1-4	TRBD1	CASSEQRTGGEKLFF	TGTGCCAGCAGTGAACAACGGACAGGGGGCGAAAAACTGTTTTTT
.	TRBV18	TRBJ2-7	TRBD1	CASSGLQGASYEQYF	TGTGCCAGCTCAGGACTGCAGGGGGCCTCCTACGAGCAGTACTTC
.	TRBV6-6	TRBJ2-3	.	CASSRELSTDTQYF	TGTGCCAGCAGCCGCGAATTAAGCACAGATACGCAGTATTTT
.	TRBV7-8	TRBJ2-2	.	CASSLQTGVGELFF	TGTGCCAGCAGCCTCCAGACAGGTGTCGGGGAGCTGTTTTTT
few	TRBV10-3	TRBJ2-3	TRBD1	CAISEGDRGTDTQYF	TGTGCCATCAGTGAGGGGGACAGGGGGACAGATACGCAGTATTTT